This TCR beta chain was sequenced for a study of shared clonotypes between healthy human individuals. The wider study: Aged 18 to 49, the donors were a couple of women and three men. Study-level points and caveats: There were few donors, and this limited the genetic and exposure-history diversity represented.

A word on this clone: Its antigen is unidentified.

Germline-derived CDR1 and CDR2 are MGHRA and YSYEKL. V shed 4 bases, J shed 3 bases, and the junction held 8 bases outside the gene matches. This CDR3 is built from 16 residues. Original processing methods: Filtering differed since immunoSEQ provided only junctions, with no quality scores. Sequencing used immunoSEQ multiplex PCR; TCRdb keeps in-frame clones, though not all of them. D and trimming come from the DNA, and the V and J calls and clone size come from that table. The sample has about 2,100,000 clones, under 95% seen once. Cells designated naive CD8 were CD45RO-negative and were positively selected for CCR7, with terminally differentiated effector memory CD45RA+ cells excluded. All donors were healthy HIV-negative adults lacking recent acute infections or vaccinations.

Material for sequencing was naive CD8+ T cells from PBMCs. The V call is TRBV4-1, the J call TRBJ2-3; 9 bases are a match to TRBD2. This sequence was found in a young man in good health. Some clones in this sample may be carry-over from other donors' samples. This CDR3 reads CASSRPRREGTDTQYF. CDR3 coding DNA: TGCGCCAGCAGCCGGCCCCGGCGGGAGGGGACAGATACGCAGTATTTT.